These T cell receptor beta chains were read from a single sample in a study of STAT5B mutations in CD4+ large granular lymphocyte leukemia. Produced via immunoSEQ multiplex PCR; TCRdb's table is partial and in-frame only. This sample carries 20,000 or so clones, roughly 83% of them seen once, and the ten largest clones take less than 15%. Sequenced material: CD4+ T cells from blood buffy coats. These receptors came from a human donor in good health. Each CDR3 is given with its conserved first and last residue. Each record gives: J gene, clone size, D gene, CDR3 length, V gene, CDR3 DNA, CDR3 protein. The D gene is left open where the match is weak. Clone size is stated in some rows and not others, as once, few, many or a class when expanded.

TRBJ2-2,.,.,15,TRBV2,TGTGCCAGCAGGTCCGGGACGGCGAACACCGGGGAGCTGTTTTTT,CASRSGTANTGELFF
TRBJ1-3,few,.,14,TRBV4-1,TGCGCCAGCAGCCCCTGGGGGGCTGGAAACACCATATATTTT,CASSPWGAGNTIYF
TRBJ1-4,.,.,14,TRBV5-4,TGTGCCAGCAGCTTGGGAGGGGAAAGTGAAAAACTGTTTTTT,CASSLGGESEKLFF
TRBJ2-4,.,.,13,TRBV30,TGTGCCTGGAGTGCCGAAGGGCCAAACATTCAGTACTTC,CAWSAEGPNIQYF
TRBJ2-2,once,TRBD2,16,TRBV6-9,TGTGCCAGCAGTTCGGGACTAGCGGGACTCACCGGGGAGCTGTTTTTT,CASSSGLAGLTGELFF
TRBJ2-7,.,.,12,TRBV10-3,TGTGCCATCAGCCCGAACAACTACGAGCAGTACTTC,CAISPNNYEQYF
TRBJ1-3,.,.,13,TRBV9,TGTGCCAGCAGCCAGGGGAGCGCGGACACCATATATTTT,CASSQGSADTIYF
TRBJ1-5,once,.,13,TRBV10-1,TGCGCCAGCAGCCAGGGGTTGGATCAGCCCCAGCATTTT,CASSQGLDQPQHF
TRBJ1-1,once,TRBD1,15,TRBV4-2,TGTGCCAGCAGCCAAGAAAATCGACAGGGCACTGAAGCTTTCTTT,CASSQENRQGTEAFF
TRBJ2-1,.,TRBD2,14,TRBV7-2,TGTGCCAGCAGCAGGGGACTAGCGGACAATGAGCAGTTCTTC,CASSRGLADNEQFF
TRBJ2-5,.,.,14,TRBV2,TGTGCCAGCAGGGAAACCGGGATGCAAGAGACCCAGTACTTC,CASRETGMQETQYF
TRBJ1-6,.,TRBD1,13,TRBV30,TGTGCCTTTGCGGGACAGGGAAATTCACCCCTCCACTTT,CAFAGQGNSPLHF
TRBJ1-5,.,.,15,TRBV7-9,TGTGCCAGCAGTCCGGGGGCGGAGGCTGGACAGCCCCAGCATTTT,CASSPGAEAGQPQHF
TRBJ2-2,.,.,12,TRBV14,TGTGCCAGCAGCCCGAGGACCGGGGAGCTGTTTTTT,CASSPRTGELFF
TRBJ2-7,.,.,15,TRBV5-6,TGTGCCAGCAGCGGAGGATGGACTACCGCCTACGAGCAGTACTTC,CASSGGWTTAYEQYF
TRBJ2-7,.,TRBD1,15,TRBV9,TGTGCCAGCAGTGCCGGGACAGGGGGCAAGTACGAGCAGTACTTC,CASSAGTGGKYEQYF
TRBJ2-7,once,.,16,TRBV2,TGTGCCAGCAGTGGGAGTTTGGGGCAGGGTTCCTACGAGCAGTACTTC,CASSGSLGQGSYEQYF
TRBJ2-7,.,.,12,TRBV30,TGTGCCTGGAGGGATTCCTCCTACGAGCAGTACTTC,CAWRDSSYEQYF
TRBJ2-1,.,TRBD2,16,TRBV18,TGTGCCAGCTCACCAGGGCGCGTAGCGGGACGGAATGAGCAGTTCTTC,CASSPGRVAGRNEQFF
TRBJ2-7,.,.,13,TRBV11-3,TGTGCCAGCAGCTTACAGGGCACCTACGAGCAGTACTTC,CASSLQGTYEQYF
TRBJ1-2,.,.,14,TRBV25-1,TGTGCCAGCAGTGAAGGGGGACGGGCCTATGGCTACACCTTC,CASSEGGRAYGYTF
TRBJ1-1,.,TRBD1,16,TRBV2,TGTGCCAGCACCACAGGTGCACGGGACAGGGGACAGGAAGCTTTCTTT,CASTTGARDRGQEAFF
TRBJ1-2,.,TRBD1,13,TRBV6-6,TGTGCCAGCAGTCCCGCAGGGGGGTATGGCTACACCTTC,CASSPAGGYGYTF
TRBJ1-5,.,.,13,TRBV27,TGTGCCAGCAGTTTGGAAGTTCGTCAGCCCCAGCATTTT,CASSLEVRQPQHF